This T cell receptor beta chain was observed in a study of T cells after yellow fever vaccination. Notes on the study in general: Subsequent booster samples again held most clones from primary vaccination (around 96% CD4, about 90% CD8).

The CDR3 has 16 amino acids. CDR1 is KGHDR, CDR2 SFDVKD, per germline. With V trimmed by 9 bases and J by 8 bases, 17 bases remained unmatched. This clonotype was observed a few times. As yet, its antigen is unknown. In making TCR cDNA, 5'RACE template switching added a universal primer site and UMIs to it. TCRdb re-called the 5' RACE reads through MiXCR, storing one row per CDR3 protein. The sample lists a few hundred thousand distinct CDR3 sequences, roughly a sixth seen once, with roughly a sixth in the top ten. The sequence derives from a young man who received the YFV17D yellow fever vaccine. The J gene is TRBJ2-1, the V gene TRBV24-1; 8 nucleotides match TRBD2. This material consisted of PBMCs, taken before the yellow fever booster vaccination. The CDR3 DNA follows: TGTGCCACCCGACTTGTTCAGACTAGCGATGAGGATGAGCAGTTCTTC. This translates into CATRLVQTSDEDEQFF.